These 15 T cell receptor beta chains were all obtained from the same sample, sequenced in a study of a mutant IDH1 vaccine in newly diagnosed glioma. Stated time point: baseline, week 1 (first vaccination visit). Treatment of the sample: pre-vaccination baseline after standard-of-care therapy. TCRdb keeps only in-frame clones here, not all; method: immunoSEQ multiplex PCR. The sample contains around 89,000 clones, 83% of which appear only once. The input for sequencing was PBMCs, taken from a glioma patient treated with radiotherapy, temozolomide or both. The source is a woman aged 45-65 years with glioma.

The chain couples TRBV10-2 to TRBJ1-6, with D tentatively TRBD1 (5 bases). Trimming removed 0 bases from V and 11 bases from J, with 8 bases in between. Looked up from germline, CDR1 is WSHSY and CDR2 is SAAADI. The CDR3 is 13 residues long. This CDR3 reads CASSESQGTPLHF. In DNA, the CDR3 is TGCGCCAGCAGTGAGTCGCAGGGAACACCCCTCCACTTT.

V is TRBV6-1 and J is TRBJ2-1; a possible D gene is TRBD1 (6 bases). CDR3 length: 14 residues. The germline V gene encodes CDR1 MNHNS and CDR2 SASEGT. V dropped 11 bases and J dropped 6 bases, with 20 bases sitting between them. The CDR3, as DNA: TGTGCCGGAGGCAAAAGGACAGACCTCAATGAGCAGTTCTTC. It translates to CAGGKRTDLNEQFF.

The chain links TRBV4-1 to TRBJ2-5; D tentatively fits TRBD1 or TRBD2 (5 bases each). Trimming shortened V by 0 bases and J by 2 bases, and 16 bases separated the two germline ends. Germline CDR1 reads MGHRA; CDR2 reads YSYEKL. The CDR3 is 17 residues long. The CDR3 bases are TGCGCCAGCAGCCAAGAAGCGGTTAGGGCAGGGCAAGAGACCCAGTACTTC. This translates into CASSQEAVRAGQETQYF.

The rearrangement uses TRBV30 and TRBJ2-7; unclear D gene. CDR1 and CDR2 from the germline V gene are GTSNPN and SVGIG (reference sequence). CDR3 length: 13 amino acids. Deletions cut 2 bases from V and 3 bases from J, with 11 bases between. For the CDR3, the DNA is TGTGCCTGGAGTTCTGGCAGATACTACGAGCAGTACTTC. It specifies CAWSSGRYYEQYF.

The chain couples TRBV9 to TRBJ1-2; no clear D gene. The CDR3 extends over 13 amino acids. Trimming stripped 5 bases from V and 4 bases from J, with 12 bases between. Per the germline V gene, CDR1 is SGDLS and CDR2 is YYNGEE. CDR3 DNA: TGTGCCAGCAGTGAGACCGCTACCTATGGCTACACCTTC. Translated, it gives CASSETATYGYTF.

The DNA of the CDR3 is TGTGCCAGCAGGACTAGCGGGGGGGCGGAGACCCAGTACTTC. Amino acid sequence: CASRTSGGAETQYF. The chain links TRBV2 to TRBJ2-5, with 14 bases fitting TRBD2. The CDR3 contains 14 residues. The V and J ends lost 6 bases and 5 bases, in that order; junction bases with no gene match: 2. Germline V gene lookup returns CDR1 SNHLY and CDR2 FYNNEI.

The J gene is TRBJ1-2, the V gene TRBV7-6, with 7 bases identical to TRBD1. The trim removed 3 bases at V and 3 bases at J, leaving 7 bases unmatched. CDR3 length equals 15 residues. Germline CDR1 reads SGHVS; CDR2 reads FNYEAQ. The CDR3 region has the DNA TGTGCCAGCAGCTTGGTGGCAGGGGGGGACTATGGCTACACCTTC. It codes for CASSLVAGGDYGYTF.

This clone was seen a single time. The CDR3 region is CASSPEAGEETQYF. As DNA, the CDR3 is TGTGCCAGCAGCCCCGAGGCAGGGGAAGAGACCCAGTACTTC. The chain links TRBV7-6 to TRBJ2-5, with a tentative D call TRBD1 (6 bases). Germline CDR1 is SGHVS and CDR2 is FNYEAQ. The CDR3 is made up of 14 amino acids. The ends were cut back, 5 bases at V and 3 bases at J, with 13 bases in the middle.

This rearrangement joins TRBV6-5 to TRBJ2-3; D is possibly TRBD2 (6 bases). Germline lookup yields CDR1 MNHEY and CDR2 SVGAGI. The V gene lost 6 bases and the J gene lost 5 bases, with 15 bases spanning the gap. This CDR3 has 14 residues. The CDR3 here is CASRGEVGGDTQYF. The DNA of the CDR3 is TGTGCCAGCAGGGGTGAGGTGGGGGGAGATACGCAGTATTTT.

V is TRBV2 and J is TRBJ1-1, with no clear D. V lost 6 bases to trimming and J lost 3 bases, with 14 bases between them. The germline gives CDR1 SNHLY, CDR2 FYNNEI. CDR3 length: 14 residues. CDR3 sequence reads: CASRPGGYDTEAFF. CDR3 DNA sequence: TGTGCCAGCAGGCCAGGAGGGTATGACACTGAAGCTTTCTTT.

V is TRBV5-1 and J is TRBJ1-1; maybe TRBD1 (5 bases). This CDR3 region has 17 residues. CDR1 is SGHRS and CDR2 is YFSETQ in the germline V gene. Between the trimmed V and J ends, which lost 0 bases and 3 bases, there was a span of 18 bases. The DNA for the CDR3 is TGCGCCAGCAGCTTGGTGATTGGGGCGAATGATCACACTGAAGCTTTCTTT. It yields the protein CASSLVIGANDHTEAFF.

The rearrangement uses TRBV14 and TRBJ1-3; D ambiguous. The length of the CDR3 is 14 residues. The V and J ends lost 4 bases and 4 bases respectively, with 11 bases between them. CDR1 and CDR2 from the germline V gene are SGHDN and FVKESK. CDR3 region: CASSRVTSGNTIYF. The CDR3 nucleotides read TGTGCCAGCAGCCGCGTGACATCCGGAAACACCATATATTTT.

This clone was seen a single time. The chain couples TRBV29-1 to TRBJ1-2; D uncertain. The CDR3 spans 12 residues. Germline values: CDR1 SQVTM, CDR2 ANQGSEA. Trimming cost V 4 bases and J 4 bases, with 10 bases left between them. This chain's CDR3 is CSVGAIGYGYTF. In nucleotides, the CDR3 is TGCAGCGTTGGCGCTATAGGCTATGGCTACACCTTC.

J is TRBJ2-3 and V is TRBV5-1; possibly TRBD1 or TRBD2 for D (6 bases each). Trimming took 2 bases from V and 2 from J, leaving 12 bases between them. CDR1 SGHRS and CDR2 YFSETQ come from the germline V gene. The CDR3 sequence is 15 residues long. The CDR3 loop reads CASSFRGHSTDTQYF. The DNA of the CDR3 is TGCGCCAGCAGCTTCCGGGGGCACTCCACAGATACGCAGTATTTT.

The chain joins TRBV29-1 to TRBJ2-3, with 8 bases aligning to TRBD2. Germline V lookup: CDR1 SQVTM, CDR2 ANQGSEA. The CDR3 length is 15 residues. V shed 5 bases, J shed 2 bases, and the junction held 9 bases outside the gene matches. CDR3 amino acids: CSVKGAGAPTDTQYF. In DNA, the CDR3 is TGCAGCGTTAAGGGAGCGGGGGCCCCCACAGATACGCAGTATTTT.